This T cell receptor (beta chain) comes out of a study of CD8 T cells in Susac syndrome (dated by TCRdb to the late 2010s). Broadly, across the study: Repertoire sequencing was used to test whether CD8+ T cell activation and differentiation in Susac syndrome was antigen driven.

High-throughput TCR beta sequencing profiled peripheral blood CD8+ and CD4+ T cells from healthy donors, Susac syndrome patients and multiple sclerosis patients. The multiple sclerosis controls were treatment-naive patients whose relapsing-remitting disease, either stable or active, fulfilled the revised McDonald criteria. Bulk CD8+ and CD4+ T cells were purified by magnetic negative isolation, while CD8+ TEMRA cells were enriched using FACS. Blood was drawn into EDTA tubes, processed within 24 hours, and PBMCs were isolated by density gradient centrifugation. PBMCs destined for TCR sequencing were cryopreserved in liquid nitrogen and later thawed in a 37 °C water bath. The sorted or isolated CD4+, CD8+ and CD8+ TEMRA cells reached a purity of at least 90%. Findings and caveats that apply to the study as a whole: The study acknowledged that relatively few individuals were included in the TCR sequencing and HLA analysis.

On this clonotype: Its antigen is not yet known. Per-base quality was not reported, and no clone a single base away is much larger than it.

RNA was extracted using the RNeasy kit, and about 0.5 to 1 microgram was reverse transcribed with random hexamers. TCR beta CDR3 regions were amplified with the immunoSEQ multiplex PCR assay covering 54 Vbeta and 13 Jbeta segments. Bias from PCR amplification was corrected by using a synthetic template baseline for primer optimization and for computational correction. In the original analysis: Reads were annotated to V, D and J genes according to IMGT and were analyzed with immunoSEQ Analyzer, with only productive sequences retained. Clonality was computed as one minus Shannon entropy normalized by log2 of the number of productive unique sequences. For each patient and control, public and private clones were evaluated within the 100 most prevalent clones. Clones were defined as Susac-specific if absent from the healthy and MS cohorts, from around 1,100 published viral clones and from other ImmuneACCESS disease sequences. TCRdb reprocessing: public reads trimmed at Q25 with fastp, clones called with MiXCR, in-frame beta chains kept. Rows with a matching CDR3 protein are joined into one entry that keeps the most common DNA and genes. The V and J calls here are based on TCRdb, not the publication. Within this sample are about 200,000 distinct CDR3 sequences, with 90% to 95% of them counted one time only. The top ten clonotypes cover 0.093% of the sample.

CDR1 and CDR2 were assigned from the germline V gene as KGHSH and LQKENI. Counted from cysteine to phenylalanine, this CDR3 has 14 amino acids. The CDR3 DNA has 42 bases and is translated from base 1. Deletion took 3 bases off V and 0 bases off J, with a span of 8 bases between the germline ends. The chain is made from TRBV18 and TRBJ1-1; the D gene remains uncertain. Sequences were obtained from CD4+ T cells from PBMCs. The clonotype was recovered from a human donor with multiple sclerosis. The DNA sequence is as follows: TGTGCCAGCTCACCTCAGAACCTGAACACTGAAGCTTTCTTT. The encoded protein is CASSPQNLNTEAFF.